These T cell receptor beta chains were read from a single sample in a study of OX40 agonist ivuxolimab in advanced cancers. This table comes from immunoSEQ multiplex PCR, and its TCRdb copy is limited to in-frame clones, with some not included. The sample lists 90,000 or so clones, around nine tenths occurring once. The starting material was CD4+ or CD8+ T cells sorted from blood, obtained in a trial of the OX40 agonist ivuxolimab. The source of these receptors is an adult with an advanced solid tumor such as melanoma, head and neck, liver or kidney cancer. Each CDR3 is given with its conserved first and last residue. The D gene is left open where the match is weak. Only part of the rows carry a size: once, few, many, or a class if the clone is expanded.

clone size	D gene	V gene	J gene	CDR3 DNA	CDR3 protein
.	.	TRBV18	TRBJ2-7	TGTGCCAGCTCACCACCCGTGCTGGCGGAGAACGAGCAGTACTTC	CASSPPVLAENEQYF
.	.	TRBV25-1	TRBJ2-4	TGTGCCAGCAGTGGGGGGCCGGGCGGGAGACAAAACATTCAGTACTTC	CASSGGPGGRQNIQYF
.	.	TRBV7-9	TRBJ2-3	TGTGCCAGCAGCTCGTCATTCCGGGACCTCACAGATACGCAGTATTTT	CASSSSFRDLTDTQYF
.	TRBD2	TRBV9	TRBJ2-7	TGTGCCAGCAGCGTAACAAAACTAGCGGGAGGCTACGAGCAGTACTTC	CASSVTKLAGGYEQYF
.	TRBD2	TRBV6-1	TRBJ2-2	TGTGCCAGCAGCGGACGCCAACTAGCGACCGGGGAGCTGTTTTTT	CASSGRQLATGELFF
.	.	TRBV6-6	TRBJ2-2	TGTGCCAGCAGTCCCCATAGCGGGGAGCTGTTTTTT	CASSPHSGELFF
.	.	TRBV5-6	TRBJ2-7	TGTGCCAGCAGCTTAGGACTTGACGAGCAGTACTTC	CASSLGLDEQYF
.	.	TRBV29-1	TRBJ1-4	TGCAGCGTTGGTGGCTCTGAAAAACTGTTTTTT	CSVGGSEKLFF
.	.	TRBV10-2	TRBJ2-3	TGCGCCAGCAGACAGCCGGACTATAGCACAGATACGCAGTATTTT	CASRQPDYSTDTQYF
few	.	TRBV9	TRBJ1-2	TGTGCCAGCAGCGTAGAGGAGGGGAGGGACTATGGCTACACCTTC	CASSVEEGRDYGYTF
.	TRBD1	TRBV5-1	TRBJ1-3	TGCGCCAGCAGCCCGGGGGGCAGGGGGACTGGAAACACCATATATTTT	CASSPGGRGTGNTIYF
.	.	TRBV5-6	TRBJ1-4	TGTGCCAGCAGCTCTACAGGGCGGGCTAATGAAAAACTGTTTTTT	CASSSTGRANEKLFF
.	.	TRBV19	TRBJ1-2	TGTGCCAGTAGTACTCAACAGGGCCTCCCGGCCTATGGCTACACCTTC	CASSTQQGLPAYGYTF
.	.	TRBV4-3	TRBJ2-1	TGCGCCAGCAGCCAAAGAATTGGGCAGGGCAATGAGCAGTTCTTC	CASSQRIGQGNEQFF
.	TRBD1	TRBV7-9	TRBJ2-3	TGTGCCAGCAGCGCTACAGGGGGCCGCACAGATACGCAGTATTTT	CASSATGGRTDTQYF
.	.	TRBV6-6	TRBJ2-7	TGTGCCACCACATACTACGAGCAGTACTTC	CATTYYEQYF
.	.	TRBV29-1	TRBJ2-3	TGCAGCGTTGAAGATCCGGTCACAGATACGCAGTATTTT	CSVEDPVTDTQYF
.	.	TRBV19	TRBJ1-1	TGTGCCAGTAGTATAGGGCAGGTTATGAACACTGAAGCTTTCTTT	CASSIGQVMNTEAFF
.	TRBD2	TRBV5-6	TRBJ2-3	TGTGCCAGCAGACAAGGACTAGCGGGAGTAGAGCGCACAGATACGCAGTATTTT	CASRQGLAGVERTDTQYF
.	.	TRBV30	TRBJ1-5	TGTGCCTGCCACGGGGCAGGTGGTCAGCCCCAGCATTTT	CACHGAGGQPQHF
.	.	TRBV5-4	TRBJ2-1	TGTGCCAGCAGCTTGCGCAGGGTGGTCGTCTACAATGAGCAGTTCTTC	CASSLRRVVVYNEQFF
.	TRBD1	TRBV30	TRBJ1-3	TGTGCCTGGACCAGGGGGCCGGGAAACACCATATATTTT	CAWTRGPGNTIYF
.	TRBD1	TRBV9	TRBJ2-4	TGTGCCAGCAGCGTACAGGGGGCAGGGGACATTCAGTACTTC	CASSVQGAGDIQYF
.	TRBD2	TRBV5-8	TRBJ2-3	TGTGCCAGCAGCTTCCGGACTAGCGGGAGGGGCACAGATACGCAGTATTTT	CASSFRTSGRGTDTQYF
.	TRBD2	TRBV7-2	TRBJ2-7	TGTGCCAGCAAGGTAGCGGGGCACTACGAGCAGTACTTC	CASKVAGHYEQYF
once	.	TRBV9	TRBJ1-1	TGTGCCAGCAGCCCAAGACCCGGGGCGGACACTGAAGCTTTCTTT	CASSPRPGADTEAFF
.	.	TRBV5-1	TRBJ1-4	TGCGCCAGCAGCTTGGTGGCAGGAGCAGAAAAACTGTTTTTT	CASSLVAGAEKLFF
.	TRBD2	TRBV10-2	TRBJ2-1	TGCGCCAGCAGCTTAGCGGGGGGCTCCTACAATGAGCAGTTCTTC	CASSLAGGSYNEQFF
.	.	TRBV6-6	TRBJ1-4	TGTGCCAGCAGTCCCCGCACGAATGAAAAACTGTTTTTT	CASSPRTNEKLFF
.	.	TRBV7-2	TRBJ2-5	TGTGCCAGCAGCTCCGAGAGGAGCCTTAGGGGGACCCAGTACTTC	CASSSERSLRGTQYF
.	.	TRBV4-1	TRBJ1-2	TGCGCCAGTCGAGGGCAGGGGAAATCTAACTATGGCTACACCTTC	CASRGQGKSNYGYTF
once	.	TRBV11-3	TRBJ2-5	TGTGCCAGCAGCTTATCAGGAGAGACCCAGTACTTC	CASSLSGETQYF
once	TRBD1	TRBV6-6	TRBJ2-7	TGTGCCAGCAGATACCGGGACAGGGGTTACGAGCAGTACTTC	CASRYRDRGYEQYF
.	.	TRBV29-1	TRBJ1-1	TGCAGCGTTGAAGAGGGGGGAGGGGGCACTGAAGCTTTCTTT	CSVEEGGGGTEAFF
.	TRBD1	TRBV5-1	TRBJ2-5	TGCGCCAGCAGCTGGGGACAGCGTGGACTAGAGACCCAGTACTTC	CASSWGQRGLETQYF
.	TRBD2	TRBV7-9	TRBJ2-3	TGTGCCAGCAGCTCCTCGGGACTAGCGGGAGCACCTAGGGGAGATACGCAGTATTTT	CASSSSGLAGAPRGDTQYF
.	.	TRBV6-6	TRBJ2-7	TGTGCCAGCAGTTCCCACGGGGGCAGCTACGAGCAGTACTTC	CASSSHGGSYEQYF
.	TRBD1	TRBV6-5	TRBJ1-5	TGTGCCAGCCGGCAGGACAGGGGTTTTAATCAGCCCCAGCATTTT	CASRQDRGFNQPQHF
.	.	TRBV11-3	TRBJ2-1	TGTGCCAGCAGCTTAGGGTGGGACAATGAGCAGTTCTTC	CASSLGWDNEQFF
.	.	TRBV5-1	TRBJ1-2	TGCGCCAGCAGCCCCCAACAGGCATTCTATGGCTACACCTTC	CASSPQQAFYGYTF
.	TRBD1	TRBV16	TRBJ2-3	TGTGCCAGCAGCCAAAGGGGACAGGGTGCCTCAGATACGCAGTATTTT	CASSQRGQGASDTQYF
.	TRBD2	TRBV9	TRBJ2-3	TGTGCCAGCACCCGGACTAGCGGGGACAGCACAGATACGCAGTATTTT	CASTRTSGDSTDTQYF
.	TRBD2	TRBV11-2	TRBJ2-7	TGTGCCAGCAGCAGACCGGGGGGGACCTACGAGCAGTACTTC	CASSRPGGTYEQYF
few	.	TRBV5-1	TRBJ2-5	TGCGCCAGCAGCTTGGGTCAAGAGACCCAGTACTTC	CASSLGQETQYF
.	TRBD2	TRBV5-6	TRBJ2-4	TGTGCCAGCAGCTTGAGCGGGGGGACTTTTAAGGCCAAAAACATTCAGTACTTC	CASSLSGGTFKAKNIQYF
.	TRBD1	TRBV19	TRBJ2-5	TGTGCCAGTAACCAGGGGGCAGAGCAAGAGACCCAGTACTTC	CASNQGAEQETQYF
.	TRBD1	TRBV12-5	TRBJ2-3	TGTGCTAGTGGTTTGGGACAGGGGGCAGATACGCAGTATTTT	CASGLGQGADTQYF
few	TRBD1	TRBV4-3	TRBJ1-3	TGCGCCAGCAGTCCGACAGGGACGATTCGGAACACCATATATTTT	CASSPTGTIRNTIYF
.	.	TRBV7-9	TRBJ2-1	TGTGCCAGCAGCCCCGCCGGGCTACGCTCAAACAATGAGCAGTTCTTC	CASSPAGLRSNNEQFF
.	.	TRBV27	TRBJ1-4	TGTGCCAGCAGTTTCCCGGGAGGAAAACTGTTTTTT	CASSFPGGKLFF
.	.	TRBV4-1	TRBJ1-2	TGCGCCAGCAGCCAAGGGGGACTGAGGGGATGGGCGATTGGCTACACCTTC	CASSQGGLRGWAIGYTF
.	.	TRBV7-3	TRBJ2-3	TGTGCCAGCAGCCAAGGAGGGGCCACAGATACGCAGTATTTT	CASSQGGATDTQYF
.	TRBD2	TRBV7-8	TRBJ2-3	TGTGCCAGCAGCTTAATCGGAGCGGGAGGGCCGACAGATACGCAGTATTTT	CASSLIGAGGPTDTQYF